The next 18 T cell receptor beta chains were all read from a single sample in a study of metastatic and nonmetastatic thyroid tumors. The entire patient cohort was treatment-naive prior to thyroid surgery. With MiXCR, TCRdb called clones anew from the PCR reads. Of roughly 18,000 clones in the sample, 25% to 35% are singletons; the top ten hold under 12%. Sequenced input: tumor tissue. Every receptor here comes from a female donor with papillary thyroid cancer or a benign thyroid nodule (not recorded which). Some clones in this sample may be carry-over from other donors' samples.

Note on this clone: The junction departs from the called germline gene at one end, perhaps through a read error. The CDR3 DNA is TGTGCAAGCTCGCTAAGGGGGAATATCCACAATGAGCAGTTCTTC. Its protein is CASSLRGNIHNEQFF. The chain recombines TRBV18 with TRBJ2-1; a possible D gene is TRBD1 (6 bases). The CDR3 is 15 residues long. Germline V lookup: CDR1 KGHSH, CDR2 LQKENI.

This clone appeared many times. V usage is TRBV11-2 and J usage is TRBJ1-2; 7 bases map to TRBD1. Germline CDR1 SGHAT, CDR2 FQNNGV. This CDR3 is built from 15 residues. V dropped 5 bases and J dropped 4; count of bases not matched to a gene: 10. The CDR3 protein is CASSETGDGTYGYTF. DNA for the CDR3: TGTGCCAGCAGCGAAACAGGGGACGGGACCTATGGCTACACCTTC. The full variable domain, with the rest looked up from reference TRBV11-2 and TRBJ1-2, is EAGVAQSPRYKIIEKRQSVAFWCNPISGHATLYWYQQILGQGPKLLIQFQNNGVVDDSQLPKDRFSAERLKGVDSTLKIQPAKLEDSAVYLCASSETGDGTYGYTFGSGTRLTVV.

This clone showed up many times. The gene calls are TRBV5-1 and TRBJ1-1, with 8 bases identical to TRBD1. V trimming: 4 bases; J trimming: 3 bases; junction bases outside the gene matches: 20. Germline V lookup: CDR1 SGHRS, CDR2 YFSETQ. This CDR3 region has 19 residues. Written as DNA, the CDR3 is TGCGCCAGCAGCGGAAACCCGTGGACAGGGCGTGCCTGGGACACTGAAGCTTTCTTT. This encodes CASSGNPWTGRAWDTEAFF.

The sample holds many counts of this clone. The CDR3 is CASGILEGETQYF. The CDR3 region has the DNA TGTGCCAGCGGAATACTAGAGGGGGAGACCCAGTACTTC. The V and J genes are TRBV27 and TRBJ2-5; perhaps D is TRBD1 or TRBD2 (5 bases each). Germline CDR1 and CDR2: MNHEY and SMNVEV (reference sequence). Trimming removed 8 bases at V and 5 bases at J, with 15 bases between. The CDR3 sequence is 13 residues long.

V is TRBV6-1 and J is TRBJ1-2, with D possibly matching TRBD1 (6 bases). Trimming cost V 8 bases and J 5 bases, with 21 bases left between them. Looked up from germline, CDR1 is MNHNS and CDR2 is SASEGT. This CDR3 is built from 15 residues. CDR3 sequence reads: CASLPIGGWEYGYTF. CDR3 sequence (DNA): TGTGCCAGCTTGCCTATAGGGGGGTGGGAATATGGCTACACCTTC.

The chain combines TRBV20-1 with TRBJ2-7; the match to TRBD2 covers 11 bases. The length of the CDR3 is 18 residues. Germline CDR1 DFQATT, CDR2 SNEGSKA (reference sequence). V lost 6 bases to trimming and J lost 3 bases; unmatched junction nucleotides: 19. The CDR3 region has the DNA TGCAGTGCCGCCGAACTAGCGGGAGCAGTGAGAGGGGTCTACGAGCAGTACTTC. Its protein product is CSAAELAGAVRGVYEQYF.

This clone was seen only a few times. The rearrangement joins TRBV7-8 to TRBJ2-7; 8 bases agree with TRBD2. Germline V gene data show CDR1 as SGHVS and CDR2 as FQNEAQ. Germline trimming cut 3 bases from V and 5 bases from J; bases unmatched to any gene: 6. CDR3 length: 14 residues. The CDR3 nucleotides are TGTGCCAGCAGCTTGAGCGGGGGCCGCGACGAGCAGTACTTC. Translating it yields CASSLSGGRDEQYF.

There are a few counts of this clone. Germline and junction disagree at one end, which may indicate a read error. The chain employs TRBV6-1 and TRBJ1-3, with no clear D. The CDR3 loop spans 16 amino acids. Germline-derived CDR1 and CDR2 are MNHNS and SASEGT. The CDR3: CASSVWVGPSVNTIYF. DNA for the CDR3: TGTGCCAGCAGTGTTTGGGTGGGCCCCTCTGTAAACACCATATATTTT.

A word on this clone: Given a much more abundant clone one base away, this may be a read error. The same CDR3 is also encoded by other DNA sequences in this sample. CDR3 nucleotide sequence: TGTGCCAGCAGCTCGCCTGGACAGGGGGGAGGCTACACCTTC. Protein: CASSSPGQGGGYTF. The chain combines TRBV13 with TRBJ1-2; 10 bases are a match to TRBD1. V gave up 4 bases and J gave up 8 bases; unmatched junction bases: 7. Germline CDR1 and CDR2: PRHDT and FYEKMQ (reference sequence). The CDR3 has 14 residues. Together with reference TRBV13 and TRBJ1-2, the CDR3 gives the full variable domain: AAGVIQSPRHLIKEKRETATLKCYPIPRHDTVYWYQQGPGQDPQFLISFYEKMQSDKGSIPDRFSAQQFSDYHSELNMSSLELGDSALYFCASSSPGQGGGYTFGSGTRLTVV.

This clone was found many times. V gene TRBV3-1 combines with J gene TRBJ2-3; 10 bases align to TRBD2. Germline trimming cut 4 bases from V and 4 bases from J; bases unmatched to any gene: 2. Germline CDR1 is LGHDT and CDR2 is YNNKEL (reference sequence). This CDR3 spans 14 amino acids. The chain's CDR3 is CASSPSGRADTQYF. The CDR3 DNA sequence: TGTGCCAGCAGCCCCAGCGGGAGGGCAGATACGCAGTATTTT.

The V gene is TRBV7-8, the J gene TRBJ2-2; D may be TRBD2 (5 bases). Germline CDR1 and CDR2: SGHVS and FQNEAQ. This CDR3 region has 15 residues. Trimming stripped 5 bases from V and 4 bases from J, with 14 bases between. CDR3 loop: CASSPAIGGTGELFF. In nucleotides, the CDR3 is TGTGCCAGCAGCCCAGCCATCGGAGGCACCGGGGAGCTGTTTTTT.

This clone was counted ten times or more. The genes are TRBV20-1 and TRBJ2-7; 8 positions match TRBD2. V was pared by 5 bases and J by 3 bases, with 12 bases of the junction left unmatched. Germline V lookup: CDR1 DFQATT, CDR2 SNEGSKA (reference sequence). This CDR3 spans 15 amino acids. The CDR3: CSAGGELAAFYEQYF. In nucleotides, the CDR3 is TGCAGTGCTGGAGGGGAACTAGCGGCTTTCTACGAGCAGTACTTC.

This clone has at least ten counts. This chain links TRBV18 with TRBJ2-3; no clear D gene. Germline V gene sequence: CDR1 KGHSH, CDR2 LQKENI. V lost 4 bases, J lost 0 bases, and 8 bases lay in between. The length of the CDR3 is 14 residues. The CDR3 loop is CASSLPISTDTQYF. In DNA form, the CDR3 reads TGTGCCAGCTCACTCCCGATTAGCACAGATACGCAGTATTTT. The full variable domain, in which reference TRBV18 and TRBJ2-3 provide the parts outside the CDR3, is NAGVMQNPRHLVRRRGQEARLRCSPMKGHSHVYWYRQLPEEGLKFMVYLQKENIIDESGMPKERFSAEFPKEGPSILRIQQVVRGDSAAYFCASSLPISTDTQYFGPGTRLTVL.

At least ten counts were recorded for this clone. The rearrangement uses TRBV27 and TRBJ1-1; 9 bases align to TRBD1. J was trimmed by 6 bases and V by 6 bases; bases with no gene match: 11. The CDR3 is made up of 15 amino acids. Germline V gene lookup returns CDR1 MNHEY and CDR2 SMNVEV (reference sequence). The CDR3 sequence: CASRDQQGAPPEAFF. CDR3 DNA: TGTGCCAGCAGGGACCAACAGGGGGCTCCGCCTGAAGCTTTCTTT.

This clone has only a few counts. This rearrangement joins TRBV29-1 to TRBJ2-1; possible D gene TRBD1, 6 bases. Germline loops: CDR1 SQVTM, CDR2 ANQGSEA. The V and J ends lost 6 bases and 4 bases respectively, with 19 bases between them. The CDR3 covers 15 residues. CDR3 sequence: CSVTAPTGLYNEQFF. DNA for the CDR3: TGCAGCGTCACCGCCCCGACAGGATTATACAATGAGCAGTTCTTC.

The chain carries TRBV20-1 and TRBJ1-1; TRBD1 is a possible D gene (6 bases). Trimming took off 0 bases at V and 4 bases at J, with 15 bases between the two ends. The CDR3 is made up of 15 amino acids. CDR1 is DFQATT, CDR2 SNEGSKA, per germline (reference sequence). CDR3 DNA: TGCAGTGCTAGAGATCCTACTCAGGGGCCCACTGAAGCTTTCTTT. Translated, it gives CSARDPTQGPTEAFF.

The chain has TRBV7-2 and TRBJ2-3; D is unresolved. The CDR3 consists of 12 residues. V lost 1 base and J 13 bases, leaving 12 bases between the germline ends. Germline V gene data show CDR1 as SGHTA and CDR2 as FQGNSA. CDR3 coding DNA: TGTGCCAGCAGCTTAGGGACCAGAGTCGAGTATTTT. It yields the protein CASSLGTRVEYF. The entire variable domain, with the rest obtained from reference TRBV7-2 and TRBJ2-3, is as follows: GAGVSQSPSNKVTEKGKDVELRCDPISGHTALYWYRQSLGQGLEFLIYFQGNSAPDKSGLPSDRFSAERTGGSVSTLTIQRTQQEDSAVYLCASSLGTRVEYFGPGTRLTVL.

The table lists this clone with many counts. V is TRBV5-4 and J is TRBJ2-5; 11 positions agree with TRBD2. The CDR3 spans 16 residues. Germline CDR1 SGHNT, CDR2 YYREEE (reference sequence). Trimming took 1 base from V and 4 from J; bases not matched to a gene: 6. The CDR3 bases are TGTGCCAGCAGCTTGTTAGCGGGAGGGTTTGGAGAGACCCAGTACTTC. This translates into CASSLLAGGFGETQYF.